Listed here are 7 T cell receptor beta chains from one sample, sequenced in a study of blood T cell repertoires in COVID-19. Sequencing was performed with immunoSEQ multiplex PCR; in TCRdb, only in-frame clones are kept and a portion is missing. The table has 150,000 to 200,000 clones, over 80% seen once. Sample: peripheral blood. The receptors stem from a woman older than 75 with active or convalescent COVID-19.

The chain combines TRBV4-3 with TRBJ1-2; D is possibly TRBD1 (5 bases). Deletions cut 1 base from V and 0 bases from J, with 9 bases between. In germline, CDR1 is LGHNA, CDR2 YSLEER. The CDR3 contains 15 residues. This CDR3 reads CASSQGGSTNYGYTF. Here the CDR3 DNA reads TGCGCCAGCAGCCAAGGGGGCAGCACTAACTATGGCTACACCTTC.

The V gene is TRBV5-5, the J gene TRBJ2-3, with 9 bases lining up with TRBD2. Germline V CDR1 and CDR2: SGHKS, YYEKEE (reference sequence). The CDR3 is 18 residues long. J gave up 0 bases and V 4 bases, and 12 bases lay outside the gene matches. The CDR3, as DNA: TGTGCCAGCAGCATCGAGACTAGCGGCTACACTAGCACAGATACGCAGTATTTT. Protein product: CASSIETSGYTSTDTQYF.

J is TRBJ2-1 and V is TRBV7-2, with 10 bases aligning to TRBD1. With V trimmed by 4 bases and J by 6 bases, 3 bases remained unmatched. CDR3 length: 14 residues. Germline CDR1 reads SGHTA; CDR2 reads FQGNSA. The CDR3 loop reads CASSSWTGGNEQFF. As DNA, the CDR3 is TGTGCCAGCAGCTCCTGGACAGGGGGCAATGAGCAGTTCTTC.

The chain combines TRBV7-2 with TRBJ2-7, with a weak D call TRBD1 (5 bases). V was pared by 2 bases and J by 6 bases, with 11 bases between. Germline V lookup: CDR1 SGHTA, CDR2 FQGNSA. CDR3 length: 13 residues. The CDR3 nucleotides read TGTGCCAGCAGCTTAAATGGAAGGGGCGAGCAGTACTTC. Translating it yields CASSLNGRGEQYF.

V gene TRBV7-2 combines with J gene TRBJ1-1; the D gene is possibly TRBD1 (5 bases). V gave up 8 bases and J gave up 7 bases, with 17 bases separating them. The CDR3 runs to 13 residues. In germline, CDR1 is SGHTA, CDR2 FQGNSA. The CDR3 loop is CASSFRVMGEAFF. The CDR3 region has the DNA TGTGCCAGCTCGTTCAGGGTAATGGGTGAAGCTTTCTTT.

The chain combines TRBV11-2 with TRBJ1-1, with TRBD1 identical over 8 bases. The CDR3 totals 18 residues. Per the germline V gene, CDR1 is SGHAT and CDR2 is FQNNGV. Trimming removed 0 bases from V and 0 bases from J; junction bases left unmatched: 9. CDR3 coding DNA: TGTGCCAGCAGCTTAGATACCCGGGACAGGAGGATGAACACTGAAGCTTTCTTT. Protein: CASSLDTRDRRMNTEAFF.

CDR3 sequence (DNA): TGTGCCAGTAGTCCCTATGGACAGGGGGCTTCCTACAATGAGCAGTTCTTC. Protein: CASSPYGQGASYNEQFF. The rearrangement uses TRBV19 and TRBJ2-1, with TRBD1 matching over 11 bases. J gave up 1 base and V 5 bases, and 7 bases lay outside the gene matches. This CDR3 region has 17 residues. The germline V gene encodes CDR1 LNHDA and CDR2 SQIVND (reference sequence).